This T cell receptor (beta chain) was observed in a study of CD8+CD57+ T cells in acquired aplastic anemia. An expansion of CD8+CD57+ cells by flow cytometry had been shown in patients chosen for sequencing. This clonotype was observed many times. Genomic DNA acted as the template from which TCR beta VDJ combination and CDR3 sequence profiling were carried out. MiXCR, run by TCRdb on the reads, gives a single entry per CDR3 protein. The top ten hold more than 2.5% of the sample, which has 100,000 to 150,000 distinct CDR3 sequences, nearly 40% seen once. The receptor was derived from a human donor with aplastic anemia. Sequenced: sorted CD4+, CD8+, or CD8+CD57+ T cells (not recorded which) from PBMCs.

The CDR3 sequence: CASSNNRATYEQYF. The CDR3 DNA sequence: TGTGCCAGTAGTAACAACAGGGCGACCTACGAGCAGTACTTC. This chain uses TRBV19 with TRBJ2-7, with D maybe TRBD1 (6 bases). The CDR3 spans 14 residues. Germline lookup yields CDR1 LNHDA and CDR2 SQIVND (reference sequence). V was trimmed by 4 bases and J by 2 bases, leaving 12 bases between them.